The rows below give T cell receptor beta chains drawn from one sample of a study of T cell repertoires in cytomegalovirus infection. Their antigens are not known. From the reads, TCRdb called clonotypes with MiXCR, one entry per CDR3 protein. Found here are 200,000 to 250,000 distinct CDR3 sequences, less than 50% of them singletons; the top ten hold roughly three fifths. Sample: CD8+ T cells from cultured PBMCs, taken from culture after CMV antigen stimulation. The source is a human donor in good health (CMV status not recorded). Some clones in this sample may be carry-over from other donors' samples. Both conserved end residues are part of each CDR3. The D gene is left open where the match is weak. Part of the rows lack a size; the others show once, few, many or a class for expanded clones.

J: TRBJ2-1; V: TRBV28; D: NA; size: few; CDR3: CASKSGVSRYNEQFF; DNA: TGTGCCAGCAAATCTGGCGTCTCTCGGTACAATGAGCAGTTCTTC
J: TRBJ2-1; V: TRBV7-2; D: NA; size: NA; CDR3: CASSLSGGGPQPYNEQFF; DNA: TGTGCCAGCAGCTTATCTGGTGGGGGGCCACAACCCTACAATGAGCAGTTCTTC
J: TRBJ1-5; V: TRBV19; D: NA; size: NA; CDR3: CASSMVMGGNQPQHF; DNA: TGTGCCAGTAGTATGGTAATGGGAGGCAATCAGCCCCAGCATTTT
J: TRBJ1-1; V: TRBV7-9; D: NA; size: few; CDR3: CASSFDTEAFF; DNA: TGTGCCAGCAGCTTCGACACTGAAGCTTTCTTT
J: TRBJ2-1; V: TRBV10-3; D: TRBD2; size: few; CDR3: CAIRREGEEQFF; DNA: TGTGCCATCAGACGGGAGGGCGAAGAGCAGTTCTTC
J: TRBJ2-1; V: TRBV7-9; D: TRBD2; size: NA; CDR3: CASSLGVWASGTNEQFF; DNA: TGTGCCAGCAGCTTAGGGGTGTGGGCTAGCGGGACCAATGAGCAGTTCTTC
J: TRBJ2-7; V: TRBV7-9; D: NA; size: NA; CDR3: CASSGSAGQVHPGSSYEQYF; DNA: TGTGCCAGCAGCGGGAGCGCCGGACAGGTTCACCCCGGGAGCTCCTACGAGCAGTACTTC
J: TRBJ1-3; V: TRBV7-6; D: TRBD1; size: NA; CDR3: CASGRGGPRSGNTIYF; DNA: TGTGCCAGCGGCCGAGGGGGCCCACGCTCTGGAAACACCATATATTTT
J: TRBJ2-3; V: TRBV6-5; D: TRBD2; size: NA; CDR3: CASSYRGTTSGRTDTQYF; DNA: TGTGCCAGCAGTTACCGGGGGACGACTAGCGGCCGCACAGATACGCAGTATTTT
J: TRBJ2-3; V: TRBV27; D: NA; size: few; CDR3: CASRAGLTLDTQYF; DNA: TGTGCCAGCCGGGCCGGCCTAACACTCGATACGCAGTATTTT
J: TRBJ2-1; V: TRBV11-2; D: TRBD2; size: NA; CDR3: CASSSVASGGAVDNEQFF; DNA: TGTGCCAGCAGTTCCGTGGCTAGCGGGGGGGCCGTCGACAATGAGCAGTTCTTC
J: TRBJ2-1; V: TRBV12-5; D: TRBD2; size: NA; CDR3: CASGGTSGTSYNEQFF; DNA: TGTGCTAGTGGTGGGACTAGCGGGACCTCCTACAATGAGCAGTTCTTC
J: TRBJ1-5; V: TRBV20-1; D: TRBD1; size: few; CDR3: CSARPTTGGYSNQPQHF; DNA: TGCAGTGCTAGACCCACGACAGGGGGCTATAGCAATCAGCCCCAGCATTTT
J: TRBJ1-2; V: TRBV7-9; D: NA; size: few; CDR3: CASRYQNYGYTF; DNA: TGTGCCAGCAGATACCAGAACTATGGCTACACCTTC
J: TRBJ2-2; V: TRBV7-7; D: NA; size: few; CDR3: CASSSGIRDTGELFF; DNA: TGTGCTAGCAGCTCCGGGATTAGGGACACCGGGGAGCTGTTTTTT
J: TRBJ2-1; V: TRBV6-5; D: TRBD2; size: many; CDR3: CASSYSPPLRASGRASEQFF; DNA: TGTGCCAGCAGTTACTCCCCCCCCCTAAGGGCTAGCGGGAGGGCCTCTGAGCAGTTCTTC
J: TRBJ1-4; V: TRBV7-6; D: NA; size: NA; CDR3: CASSLGAIDEKLFF; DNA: TGTGCCAGCAGCTTAGGGGCCATAGATGAAAAACTGTTTTTT
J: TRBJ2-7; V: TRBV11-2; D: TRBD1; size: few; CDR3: CASSSRDRVLDEQYF; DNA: TGTGCCAGCAGCTCCCGGGACAGGGTATTAGACGAGCAGTACTTC
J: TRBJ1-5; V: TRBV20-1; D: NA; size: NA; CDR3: CSARDQEGSQPQHF; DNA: TGCAGTGCTAGAGATCAGGAGGGTTCCCAGCCCCAGCATTTT
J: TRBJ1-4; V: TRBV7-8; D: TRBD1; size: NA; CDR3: CASSLVVTGDLYATNEKLFF; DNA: TGTGCCAGCAGCTTAGTGGTTACAGGGGATCTTTACGCAACTAATGAAAAACTGTTTTTT
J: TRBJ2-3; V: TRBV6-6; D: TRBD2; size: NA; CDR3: CASRGGLGDTQYF; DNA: TGTGCCAGCAGGGGGGGGTTAGGCGATACGCAGTATTTT